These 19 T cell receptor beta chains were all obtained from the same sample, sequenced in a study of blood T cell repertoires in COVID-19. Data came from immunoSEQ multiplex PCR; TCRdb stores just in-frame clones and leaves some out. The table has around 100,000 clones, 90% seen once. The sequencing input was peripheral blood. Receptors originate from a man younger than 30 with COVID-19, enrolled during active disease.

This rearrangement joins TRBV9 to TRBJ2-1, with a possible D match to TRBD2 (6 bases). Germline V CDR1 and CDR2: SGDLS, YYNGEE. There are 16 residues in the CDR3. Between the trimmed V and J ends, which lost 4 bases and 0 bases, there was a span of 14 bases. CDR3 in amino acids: CASSPQSEGSYNEQFF. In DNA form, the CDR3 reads TGTGCCAGCAGCCCCCAATCGGAGGGCTCCTACAATGAGCAGTTCTTC.

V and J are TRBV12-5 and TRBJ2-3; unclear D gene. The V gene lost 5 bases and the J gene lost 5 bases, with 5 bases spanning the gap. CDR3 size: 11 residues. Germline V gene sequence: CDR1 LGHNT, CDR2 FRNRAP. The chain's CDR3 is CASGVGDTQYF. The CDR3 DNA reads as TGTGCTAGTGGTGTCGGAGATACGCAGTATTTT.

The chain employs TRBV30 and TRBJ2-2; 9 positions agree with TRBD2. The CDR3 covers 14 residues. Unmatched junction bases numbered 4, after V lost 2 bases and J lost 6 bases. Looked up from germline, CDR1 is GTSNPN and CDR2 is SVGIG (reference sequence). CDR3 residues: CAWSIAGVAGELFF. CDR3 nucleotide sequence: TGTGCCTGGAGTATAGCGGGAGTGGCCGGGGAGCTGTTTTTT.

CDR3: CAIRDPGQGDTEAFF. In DNA, the CDR3 is TGTGCCATCAGAGATCCGGGACAGGGGGACACTGAAGCTTTCTTT. V is TRBV10-3 and J is TRBJ1-1; 11 bases fit TRBD1. Per the germline V gene, CDR1 is ENHRY and CDR2 is SYGVKD. There are 15 residues in the CDR3. V trimming: 6 bases; J trimming: 3 bases; junction bases outside the gene matches: 6.

The CDR3 coding sequence is TGTGCCAGCAGCGCCAGTAGGGAGGCCTACGAGCAGTACTTC. The encoded protein is CASSASREAYEQYF. V gene TRBV6-5 combines with J gene TRBJ2-7; TRBD2 is a possible D gene (6 bases). Germline lookup yields CDR1 MNHEY and CDR2 SVGAGI. Between the trimmed V and J ends, which lost 6 bases and 2 bases, there was a span of 14 bases. The CDR3 has 14 amino acids.

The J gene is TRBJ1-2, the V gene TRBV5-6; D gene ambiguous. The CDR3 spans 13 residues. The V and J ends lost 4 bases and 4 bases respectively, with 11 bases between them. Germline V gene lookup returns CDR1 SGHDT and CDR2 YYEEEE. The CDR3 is CASSGGRSYGYTF. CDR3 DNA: TGTGCCAGCAGCGGAGGACGGAGCTATGGCTACACCTTC.

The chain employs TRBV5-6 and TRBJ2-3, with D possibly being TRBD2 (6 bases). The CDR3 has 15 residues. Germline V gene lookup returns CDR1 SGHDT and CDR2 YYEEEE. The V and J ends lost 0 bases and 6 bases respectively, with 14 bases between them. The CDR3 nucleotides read TGTGCCAGCAGCTTGGATAGCGGAGGTAGGGATACGCAGTATTTT. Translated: CASSLDSGGRDTQYF.

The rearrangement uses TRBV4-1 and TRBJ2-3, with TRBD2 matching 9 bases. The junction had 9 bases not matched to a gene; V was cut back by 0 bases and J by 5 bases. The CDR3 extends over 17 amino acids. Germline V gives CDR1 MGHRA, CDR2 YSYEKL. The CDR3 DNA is TGCGCCAGCAGCCAAGATCCCGCGGGAGGGGCCAGAGATACGCAGTATTTT. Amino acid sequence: CASSQDPAGGARDTQYF.

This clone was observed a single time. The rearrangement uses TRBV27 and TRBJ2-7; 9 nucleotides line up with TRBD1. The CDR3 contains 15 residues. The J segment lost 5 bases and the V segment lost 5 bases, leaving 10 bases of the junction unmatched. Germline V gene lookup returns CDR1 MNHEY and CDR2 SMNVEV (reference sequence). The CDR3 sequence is CASSARDREFNEQYF. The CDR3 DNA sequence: TGTGCCAGCAGTGCCCGGGACAGGGAGTTCAACGAGCAGTACTTC.

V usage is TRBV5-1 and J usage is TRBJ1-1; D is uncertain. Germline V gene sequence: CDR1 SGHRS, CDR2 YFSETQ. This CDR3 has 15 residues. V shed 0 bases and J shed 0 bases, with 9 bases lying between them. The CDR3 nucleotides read TGCGCCAGCAGCTTGGGGGAGGTTATGAACACTGAAGCTTTCTTT. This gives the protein CASSLGEVMNTEAFF.

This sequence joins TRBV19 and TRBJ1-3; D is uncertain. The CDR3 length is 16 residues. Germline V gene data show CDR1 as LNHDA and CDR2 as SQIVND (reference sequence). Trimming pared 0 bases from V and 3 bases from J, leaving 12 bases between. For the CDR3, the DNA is TGTGCCAGTAGTATAGATTCCTGGAGGAGTGGAAACACCATATATTTT. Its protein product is CASSIDSWRSGNTIYF.

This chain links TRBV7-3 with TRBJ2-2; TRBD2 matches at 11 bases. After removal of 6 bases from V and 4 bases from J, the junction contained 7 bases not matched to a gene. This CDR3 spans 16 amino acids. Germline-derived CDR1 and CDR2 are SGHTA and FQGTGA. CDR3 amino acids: CASRTSGISGTGELFF. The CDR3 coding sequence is TGTGCCAGCAGGACTAGCGGGATTTCGGGCACCGGGGAGCTGTTTTTT.

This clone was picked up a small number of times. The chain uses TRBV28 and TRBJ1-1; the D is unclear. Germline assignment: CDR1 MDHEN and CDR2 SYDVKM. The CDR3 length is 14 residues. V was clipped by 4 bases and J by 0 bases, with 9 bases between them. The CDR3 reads CASSSRRVNTEAFF. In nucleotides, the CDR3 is TGTGCCAGCAGTTCTCGACGGGTGAACACTGAAGCTTTCTTT.

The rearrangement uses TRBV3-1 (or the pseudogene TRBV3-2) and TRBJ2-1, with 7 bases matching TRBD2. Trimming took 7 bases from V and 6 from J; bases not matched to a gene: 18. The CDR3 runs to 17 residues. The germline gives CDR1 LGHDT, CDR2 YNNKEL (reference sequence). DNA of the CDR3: TGTGCCAGCATAAGAGGGTTGGGACTAAATCTTTGCAATGAGCAGTTCTTC. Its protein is CASIRGLGLNLCNEQFF.

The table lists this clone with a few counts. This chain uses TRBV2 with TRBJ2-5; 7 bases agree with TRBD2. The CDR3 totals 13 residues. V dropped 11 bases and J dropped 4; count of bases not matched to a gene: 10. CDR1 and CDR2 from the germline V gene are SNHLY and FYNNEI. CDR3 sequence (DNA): TGTGCCCGGGGGGTCAGGGCGGGAGAGACCCAGTACTTC. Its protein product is CARGVRAGETQYF.

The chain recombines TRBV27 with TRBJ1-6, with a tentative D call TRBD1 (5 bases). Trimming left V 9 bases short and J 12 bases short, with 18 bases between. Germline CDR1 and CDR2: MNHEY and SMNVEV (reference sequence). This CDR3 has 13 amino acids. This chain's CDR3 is CASADSNSLPLHF. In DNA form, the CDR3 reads TGTGCCAGTGCTGACAGTAATTCTTTACCCCTCCACTTT.

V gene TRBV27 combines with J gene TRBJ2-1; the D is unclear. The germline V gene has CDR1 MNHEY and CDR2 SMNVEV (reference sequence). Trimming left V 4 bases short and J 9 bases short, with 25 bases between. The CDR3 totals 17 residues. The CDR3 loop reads CASSSDRSEEYNFEQFF. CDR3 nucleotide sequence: TGTGCCAGCAGTTCTGACCGATCTGAGGAATACAATTTTGAGCAGTTCTTC.

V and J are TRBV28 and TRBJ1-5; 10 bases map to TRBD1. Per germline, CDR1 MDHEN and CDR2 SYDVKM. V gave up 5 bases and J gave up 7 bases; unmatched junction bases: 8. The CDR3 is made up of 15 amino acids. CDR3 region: CASSARGQGGQPQHF. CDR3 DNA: TGTGCCAGCAGTGCACGTGGACAGGGGGGGCAGCCCCAGCATTTT.

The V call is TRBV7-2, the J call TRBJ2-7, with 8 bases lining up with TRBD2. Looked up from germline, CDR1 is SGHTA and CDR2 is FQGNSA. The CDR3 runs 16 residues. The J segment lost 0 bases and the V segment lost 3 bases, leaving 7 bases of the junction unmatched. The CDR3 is CASSLASGGLSYEQYF. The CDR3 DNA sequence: TGTGCCAGCAGCTTGGCAAGCGGGGGCCTCTCCTACGAGCAGTACTTC.